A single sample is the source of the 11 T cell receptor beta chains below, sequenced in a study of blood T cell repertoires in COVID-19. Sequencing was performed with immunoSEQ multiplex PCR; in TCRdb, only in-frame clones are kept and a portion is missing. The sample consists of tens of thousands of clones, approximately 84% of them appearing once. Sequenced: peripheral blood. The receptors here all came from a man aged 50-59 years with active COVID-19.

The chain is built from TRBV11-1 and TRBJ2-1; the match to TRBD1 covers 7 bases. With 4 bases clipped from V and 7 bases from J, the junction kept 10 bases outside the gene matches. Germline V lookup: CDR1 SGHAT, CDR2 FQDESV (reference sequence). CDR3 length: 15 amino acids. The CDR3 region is CASSSRAGTANEQFF. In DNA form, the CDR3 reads TGTGCCAGCAGCTCCCGCGCCGGGACAGCAAATGAGCAGTTCTTC.

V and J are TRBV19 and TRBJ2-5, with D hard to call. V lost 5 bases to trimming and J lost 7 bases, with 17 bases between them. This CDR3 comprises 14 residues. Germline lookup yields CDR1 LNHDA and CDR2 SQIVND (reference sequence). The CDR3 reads CASSGVGETATQYF. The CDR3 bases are TGTGCCAGTAGTGGAGTAGGTGAGACGGCGACCCAGTACTTC.

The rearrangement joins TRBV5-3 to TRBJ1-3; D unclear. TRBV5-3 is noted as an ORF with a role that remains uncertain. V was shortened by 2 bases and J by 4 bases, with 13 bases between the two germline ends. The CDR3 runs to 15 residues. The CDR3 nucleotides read TGTGCCAGAAGCTTTCTAGGGAGAAACGGAAACACCATATATTTT. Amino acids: CARSFLGRNGNTIYF.

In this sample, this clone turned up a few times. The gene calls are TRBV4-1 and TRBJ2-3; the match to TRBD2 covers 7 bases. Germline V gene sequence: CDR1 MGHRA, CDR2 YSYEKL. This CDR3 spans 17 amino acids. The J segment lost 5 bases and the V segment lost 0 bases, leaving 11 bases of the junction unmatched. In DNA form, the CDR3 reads TGCGCCAGCAGCCAAGATCCGGCTAGCGGAATAGGAGATACGCAGTATTTT. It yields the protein CASSQDPASGIGDTQYF.

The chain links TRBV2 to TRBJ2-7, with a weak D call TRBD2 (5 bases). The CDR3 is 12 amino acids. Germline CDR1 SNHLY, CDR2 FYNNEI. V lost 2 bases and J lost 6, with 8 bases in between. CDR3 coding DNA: TGTGCCAGCAGTGAACTAGCCGCCGAGCAGTACTTC. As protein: CASSELAAEQYF.

The CDR3 loop is CASSLDSNYGYTF. The CDR3 region has the DNA TGTGCCAGCTCACTCGACAGTAACTATGGCTACACCTTC. The V gene is TRBV18, the J gene TRBJ1-2; perhaps TRBD1 as D (5 bases). The germline gives CDR1 KGHSH, CDR2 LQKENI. The CDR3 is 13 residues long. Trimming stripped 4 bases from V and 1 base from J, with 7 bases between.

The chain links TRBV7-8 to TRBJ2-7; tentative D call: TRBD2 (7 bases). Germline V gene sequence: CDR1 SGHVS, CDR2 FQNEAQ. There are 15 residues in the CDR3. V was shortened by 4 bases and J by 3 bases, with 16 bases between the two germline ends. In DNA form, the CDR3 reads TGTGCCAGCAGCTCGTTAGGGGGGGGAATCTACGAGCAGTACTTC. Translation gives CASSSLGGGIYEQYF.

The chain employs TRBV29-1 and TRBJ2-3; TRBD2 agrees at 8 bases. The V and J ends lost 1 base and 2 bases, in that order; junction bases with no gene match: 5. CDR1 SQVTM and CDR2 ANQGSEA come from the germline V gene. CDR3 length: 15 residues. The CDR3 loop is CSVEVAGGPTDTQYF. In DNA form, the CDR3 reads TGCAGCGTTGAAGTTGCGGGGGGCCCCACAGATACGCAGTATTTT.

The CDR3 spells CSVLRDSSYNEQFF. CDR3 DNA sequence: TGCAGCGTTCTCCGGGACAGTAGCTACAATGAGCAGTTCTTC. This chain connects TRBV29-1 to TRBJ2-1; 7 nucleotides match TRBD1. V was pared by 5 bases and J by 3 bases, with 7 bases of the junction left unmatched. Germline loops: CDR1 SQVTM, CDR2 ANQGSEA. This CDR3 comprises 14 residues.

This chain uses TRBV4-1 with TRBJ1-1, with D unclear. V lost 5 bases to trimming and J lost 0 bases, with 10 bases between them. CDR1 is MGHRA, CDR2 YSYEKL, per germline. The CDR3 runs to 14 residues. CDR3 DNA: TGCGCCAGCAGCTCTCAGGTAATGAACACTGAAGCTTTCTTT. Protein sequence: CASSSQVMNTEAFF.

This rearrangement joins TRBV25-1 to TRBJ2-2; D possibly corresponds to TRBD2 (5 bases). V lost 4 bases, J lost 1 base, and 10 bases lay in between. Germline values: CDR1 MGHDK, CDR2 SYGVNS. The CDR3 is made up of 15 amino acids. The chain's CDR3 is CASSAPAGNTGELFF. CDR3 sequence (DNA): TGTGCCAGCAGTGCACCGGCGGGGAACACCGGGGAGCTGTTTTTT.